The text below deals with one T cell receptor beta chain. The data belong to a study of blood T cell repertoires in COVID-19. The germline V gene has CDR1 MDHEN and CDR2 SYDVKM. The trim removed 2 bases at V and 8 bases at J, leaving 8 bases unmatched. CDR3 size: 15 residues. Participant-given clinical history determined each cohort assignment. In the authors' methods: Amplification with reference gene primers provided the estimates of nucleated cell counts. Sequencing used immunoSEQ multiplex PCR; TCRdb keeps in-frame clones, though not all of them. V and J calls and clone size are given by that table; D and trimming were obtained from the DNA. In the table there are approximately 440,000 clones, less than 95% of which are singletons.

The V call is TRBV28, the J call TRBJ1-2, with TRBD1 matching 10 bases. This receptor was obtained from a man aged 18 to 29 who had recovered from COVID-19. Sample: PBMCs or T cells enriched from blood (not recorded which). The chain's CDR3 is CASSLPAGQGGGYTF. The CDR3 DNA reads TGTGCCAGCAGTTTACCCGCCGGACAGGGGGGCGGCTACACCTTC.